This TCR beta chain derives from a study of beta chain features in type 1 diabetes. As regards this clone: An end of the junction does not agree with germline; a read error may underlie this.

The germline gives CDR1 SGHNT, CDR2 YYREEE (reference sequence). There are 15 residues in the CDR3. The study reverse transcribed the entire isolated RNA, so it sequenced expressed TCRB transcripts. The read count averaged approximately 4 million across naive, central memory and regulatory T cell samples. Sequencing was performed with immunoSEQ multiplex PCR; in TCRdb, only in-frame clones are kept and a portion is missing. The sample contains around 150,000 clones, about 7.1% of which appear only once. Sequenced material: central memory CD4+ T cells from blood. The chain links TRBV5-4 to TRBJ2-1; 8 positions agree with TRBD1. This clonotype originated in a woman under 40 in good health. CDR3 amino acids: CASSYHRGTGDEQFF. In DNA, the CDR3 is TGCGCCAGCAGCTACCACAGGGGGACGGGGGATGAGCAGTTCTTC.